One sample yielded the 23 T cell receptor beta chains listed below, sequenced in a study of T cells in Graves' hyperthyroidism and ophthalmopathy. There were TCR beta CDR3 regions amplified from RNA transcripts. Initially, a first-round RT-PCR of the TCR CDR3 employed the HTBI primer set. TCRdb independently ran MiXCR on the multiplex PCR reads; one entry per CDR3 protein. The sample has more than 350,000 distinct CDR3 sequences, about a sixth seen once. The specimen was blood. The receptors here all came from a woman aged 25 to 39 with Graves' hyperthyroidism that later progressed to Graves' ophthalmopathy.

This clonotype was picked up many times. The chain carries TRBV4-1 and TRBJ2-3; the D gene is possibly TRBD2 (7 bases). The CDR3 is made up of 16 amino acids. CDR1 is MGHRA and CDR2 is YSYEKL in the germline V gene. Trimming shortened V by 3 bases and J by 5 bases, and 18 bases separated the two germline ends. The DNA for the CDR3 is TGCGCCAGCAGCCAGCGAGGCGGGGGCTTCTTAGATACGCAGTATTTT. This gives the protein CASSQRGGGFLDTQYF.

This clonotype occurred many times. The chain joins TRBV20-1 to TRBJ1-1; perhaps TRBD1 as D (6 bases). Trimming removed 4 bases from V and 0 bases from J, with 9 bases in between. This CDR3 contains 13 residues. Germline V gene sequence: CDR1 DFQATT, CDR2 SNEGSKA (reference sequence). The CDR3 sequence: CSATDRLNTEAFF. Here the CDR3 DNA reads TGCAGTGCTACAGACAGGCTGAACACTGAAGCTTTCTTT.

This clonotype was detected ten times or more. The chain uses TRBV11-2 and TRBJ2-1; 8 bases agree with TRBD2. V lost 5 bases, J lost 4 bases, and 10 bases stayed unmatched. There are 16 residues in the CDR3. Germline V CDR1 and CDR2: SGHAT, FQNNGV. CDR3 region: CASSGQLADFYNEQFF. The CDR3 DNA is TGTGCCAGCAGCGGGCAACTAGCGGACTTTTACAATGAGCAGTTCTTC.

The chain couples TRBV20-1 to TRBJ1-6; no reliable D call. This CDR3 spans 12 amino acids. Deletions cut 5 bases from V and 7 bases from J, with 9 bases between. The germline V gene encodes CDR1 DFQATT and CDR2 SNEGSKA (reference sequence). The CDR3 region is CSAGFQNSPLHF. Written as DNA, the CDR3 is TGCAGTGCTGGCTTCCAAAATTCACCCCTCCACTTT.

The sample holds many counts of this clonotype. The chain uses TRBV14 and TRBJ2-1; TRBD1 agrees at 10 bases. V shed 4 bases and J 3 bases; nucleotides not matched to a gene: 6. From germline, CDR1 is SGHDN and CDR2 FVKESK. This CDR3 has 16 amino acids. For the CDR3, the DNA is TGTGCCAGCAGCCGCTTGACAGGGGGCATCTACAATGAGCAGTTCTTC. As protein: CASSRLTGGIYNEQFF.

There are a few counts of this clonotype. The chain recombines TRBV27 with TRBJ2-5; 8 bases match TRBD2. This CDR3 region has 16 residues. CDR1 MNHEY and CDR2 SMNVEV come from the germline V gene (reference sequence). The ends lost 4 bases at V and 5 bases at J; junction bases unmatched: 12. As DNA, the CDR3 is TGTGCCAGCAGTTCATGGGGGACTAGGGGTAGGGAGACCCAGTACTTC. Translation gives CASSSWGTRGRETQYF.

This rearrangement joins TRBV5-6 to TRBJ1-1; a weak D match, TRBD1 (5 bases). CDR3 length equals 13 residues. The V gene's germline CDR1 is SGHDT and CDR2 YYEEEE. V was clipped by 4 bases and J by 4 bases, with 11 bases between them. CDR3 coding DNA: TGTGCCAGCAGCACGGGGGTTGCCACTGAAGCTTTCTTT. Its protein product is CASSTGVATEAFF.

Ten or more counts support this clonotype. This chain's CDR3 is CSARDLGWAGNTIYF. The CDR3 nucleotides read TGCAGTGCTAGAGACCTGGGGTGGGCTGGAAACACCATATATTTT. The chain uses TRBV20-1 and TRBJ1-3; no clear D. The CDR3 extends over 15 amino acids. Germline CDR1 reads DFQATT; CDR2 reads SNEGSKA (reference sequence). V was clipped by 0 bases and J by 2 bases, with 11 bases between them.

On this clonotype itself: A read error may be the cause here, since a much bigger clone is one base away. The CDR3 does not close with the conserved phenylalanine or tryptophan, likely indicating a read error. The genes are TRBV6-1 and TRBJ2-2; D may be TRBD1 (5 bases). Germline CDR1 and CDR2: MNHNS and SASEGT. The CDR3 extends over 15 amino acids. Trimming took off 7 bases at V and 4 bases at J, with 16 bases between the two ends. CDR3 amino acids: CASTRSQTGTGELFL. In nucleotides, the CDR3 is TGTGCCAGCACCCGCTCTCAAACAGGCACCGGGGAGCTGTTTCTT.

This clonotype was observed at least ten times. V usage is TRBV10-3 and J usage is TRBJ1-4; TRBD1 might be the D (5 bases). The CDR3 loop spans 13 amino acids. V was clipped by 4 bases and J by 8 bases, with 11 bases between them. Germline V gene data show CDR1 as ENHRY and CDR2 as SYGVKD. The CDR3 region is CAISGPGGEKLFF. CDR3 sequence (DNA): TGTGCCATCAGTGGCCCCGGGGGGGAAAAACTGTTTTTT.

The chain links TRBV4-2 to TRBJ1-5; tentative D call: TRBD1 (5 bases). CDR1 and CDR2 from the germline V gene are LGHNA and YNFKEQ. The CDR3 is made up of 16 amino acids. V lost 0 bases and J lost 3, with 12 bases in between. The CDR3 loop reads CASSQDTGGSNQPQHF. CDR3 sequence (DNA): TGTGCCAGCAGCCAAGATACAGGTGGGTCCAATCAGCCCCAGCATTTT.

In this sample, this clonotype turned up many times. This rearrangement joins TRBV28 to TRBJ2-3; D tentatively reads TRBD1 or TRBD2 (6 bases each). The CDR3 is 14 residues long. With 3 bases removed from V and 6 bases from J, the gap between germline ends came to 13 bases. From germline, CDR1 is MDHEN and CDR2 SYDVKM. The CDR3 region is CASSFSRGVDTQYF. For the CDR3, the DNA is TGTGCCAGCAGTTTCTCAAGGGGGGTGGATACGCAGTATTTT.

This clonotype was seen only a few times. This CDR3 reads CASSSTFSYEQYF. DNA for the CDR3: TGCGCCAGCAGTTCGACATTCTCCTACGAGCAGTACTTC. V usage is TRBV4-1 and J usage is TRBJ2-7; D unclear. The germline V and J ends were trimmed by 6 bases and 0 bases, with 9 bases remaining between them. This CDR3 region has 13 residues. CDR1 and CDR2 (germline): MGHRA, YSYEKL.

This clonotype was counted ten times or more. The rearrangement joins TRBV29-1 to TRBJ2-7, with D tentatively TRBD2 (5 bases). CDR3 length: 11 residues. Trimming removed 0 bases from V and 13 bases from J, with 13 bases in between. Germline V gene data show CDR1 as SQVTM and CDR2 as ANQGSEA. The CDR3 bases are TGCAGCGTTGAAGATCTAGGATGGACTTACTTC. Residues: CSVEDLGWTYF.

This clonotype came up many times. The rearrangement uses TRBV27 and TRBJ2-1; the match to TRBD2 covers 7 bases. The V and J ends lost 4 bases and 6 bases, in that order; junction bases with no gene match: 15. The germline V gene encodes CDR1 MNHEY and CDR2 SMNVEV (reference sequence). There are 17 residues in the CDR3. CDR3: CASSSSPGAGVVNEQFF. DNA for the CDR3: TGTGCCAGCAGTTCTTCCCCCGGGGCGGGAGTCGTCAATGAGCAGTTCTTC.

At least ten counts were recorded for this clonotype. The chain combines TRBV10-3 with TRBJ1-2; maybe TRBD1 (5 bases). The V end was cut by 3 bases, the J end by 0 bases, with 11 bases between. Germline V lookup: CDR1 ENHRY, CDR2 SYGVKD. The CDR3 runs 15 residues. CDR3 bases: TGTGCCATCAGTGATGCTGACAGTGCTAACTATGGCTACACCTTC. It encodes CAISDADSANYGYTF.

This chain connects TRBV28 to TRBJ1-3; TRBD1 aligns across 8 bases. This CDR3 comprises 16 residues. Germline CDR1 reads MDHEN; CDR2 reads SYDVKM. The V segment lost 6 bases and the J segment 5 bases; nucleotides outside the gene matches: 12. Here the CDR3 DNA reads TGTGCCAGCAGCCATGGGGCAGGGGGCGTTAGAAACACCATATATTTT. Translated: CASSHGAGGVRNTIYF.

This clonotype was observed many times. The chain combines TRBV7-8 with TRBJ2-1; perhaps TRBD1 as D (6 bases). Germline CDR1 is SGHVS and CDR2 is FQNEAQ. The V end was cut by 1 base, the J end by 7 bases, with 11 bases between. The CDR3 contains 14 residues. The CDR3 region is CASSLDARGNEQFF. In DNA form, the CDR3 reads TGTGCCAGCAGCTTAGACGCCAGGGGTAATGAGCAGTTCTTC.

The J gene is TRBJ2-2, the V gene TRBV2; no firm D call. Trimming cost V 3 bases and J 4 bases, with 18 bases left between them. The CDR3 is 17 amino acids. Looked up from germline, CDR1 is SNHLY and CDR2 is FYNNEI. This CDR3 is CASSDKTAAALTGELFF. The CDR3 DNA reads as TGTGCCAGCAGTGATAAAACAGCCGCCGCCCTCACCGGGGAGCTGTTTTTT.

This clonotype appeared many times. The V and J genes are TRBV28 and TRBJ1-2, with D perhaps matching TRBD1 (5 bases). Trimming left V 5 bases short and J 2 bases short, with 18 bases between. CDR3 length: 16 amino acids. CDR1 is MDHEN, CDR2 SYDVKM, per germline. In DNA, the CDR3 is TGTGCCAGCAGTCCCGGGACGGAGAGAGTGAACTATGGCTACACCTTC. Protein product: CASSPGTERVNYGYTF.

This clonotype was found many times. Written as DNA, the CDR3 is TGTGCCTGGAGAAAGCGGCACCCCCGGGGAAGTGAAAAACTGTTTTTT. It encodes CAWRKRHPRGSEKLFF. The rearrangement joins TRBV30 to TRBJ1-4; D unclear. CDR3 length: 16 residues. Looked up from germline, CDR1 is GTSNPN and CDR2 is SVGIG (reference sequence). The ends were cut back, 3 bases at V and 7 bases at J, with 21 bases in the middle.

Only a few counts were recorded for this clonotype. The chain is built from TRBV25-1 and TRBJ1-4; 7 bases line up with TRBD1. Germline-derived CDR1 and CDR2 are MGHDK and SYGVNS. The CDR3 runs 18 residues. The V segment lost 1 base and the J segment 0 bases; nucleotides outside the gene matches: 8. The CDR3 protein is CASSEFTGVGPTNEKLFF. DNA of the CDR3: TGTGCCAGCAGTGAATTCACAGGGGTAGGGCCAACTAATGAAAAACTGTTTTTT. The whole variable domain, filled in from reference TRBV25-1 and TRBJ1-4, reads EADIYQTPRYLVIGTGKKITLECSQTMGHDKMYWYQQDPGMELHLIHYSYGVNSTEKGDLSSESTVSRIRTEHFPLTLESARPSHTSQYLCASSEFTGVGPTNEKLFFGSGTQLSVL.

The rearrangement joins TRBV4-2 to TRBJ2-1, with 9 bases that match TRBD1. The V gene end was trimmed by 4 bases and the J gene end by 4 bases; junction bases not matched to a gene: 5. The CDR3 has 15 amino acids. Germline CDR1 is LGHNA and CDR2 is YNFKEQ. The CDR3 is CASSLRDREYNEQFF. DNA of the CDR3: TGTGCCAGCAGCCTACGGGACAGGGAGTACAATGAGCAGTTCTTC.